The sequence of this T cell receptor (beta chain) was determined in a study of blood T cell repertoires in COVID-19. Germline V CDR1 and CDR2: MNHEY, SVGAGI. Germline trimming cut 0 bases from V and 7 bases from J; bases unmatched to any gene: 6. This CDR3 spans 15 amino acids. In the original analysis: Amplification of reference gene primers provided the estimated nucleated cell counts. Sequenced by immunoSEQ multiplex PCR; TCRdb stores in-frame clones only, minus some. The D gene and trimming were derived from the DNA, and the V and J assignments and clone size from that table. This sample has about 110,000 clones, with 88% found just once.

The source of this sequence is a woman aged 45-60 years with acute or convalescent COVID-19. The specimen sequenced was peripheral blood. This chain connects TRBV6-5 to TRBJ2-5; 9 nucleotides align to TRBD1. CDR3 nucleotide sequence: TGTGCCAGCAGTTACTCGACAGGGGGGGGAGGGACCCAGTACTTC. The encoded protein is CASSYSTGGGGTQYF.